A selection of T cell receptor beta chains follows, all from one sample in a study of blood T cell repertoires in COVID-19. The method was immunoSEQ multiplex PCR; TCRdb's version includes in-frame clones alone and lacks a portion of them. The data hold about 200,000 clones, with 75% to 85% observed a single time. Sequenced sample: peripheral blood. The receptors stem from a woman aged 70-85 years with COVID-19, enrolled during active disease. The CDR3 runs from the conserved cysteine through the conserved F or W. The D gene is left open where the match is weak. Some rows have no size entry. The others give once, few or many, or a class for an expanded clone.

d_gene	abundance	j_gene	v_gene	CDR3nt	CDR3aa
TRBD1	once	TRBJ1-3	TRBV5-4	TGTGCCAGCAGCCAACAGGGGCCGGGAAACACCATATATTTT	CASSQQGPGNTIYF
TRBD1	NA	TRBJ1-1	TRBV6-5	TGTGCCAGCATCATGACAGGGACGACTGAAGCTTTCTTT	CASIMTGTTEAFF
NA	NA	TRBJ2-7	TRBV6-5	TGTGCCAGCAGCGCGGAGTACGAGCAGTACTTC	CASSAEYEQYF
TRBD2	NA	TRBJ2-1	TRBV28	TGTGCCAGCAGTTTCCTCACGGCTAGCGGAGAGCAGTTCTTC	CASSFLTASGEQFF
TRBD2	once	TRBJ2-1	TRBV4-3	TGCGCCAGCAGCCAAGGAACAGCGGGAGGGAAAAATGAGCAGTTCTTC	CASSQGTAGGKNEQFF
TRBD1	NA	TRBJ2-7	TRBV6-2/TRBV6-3	TGTGCCAGCAGTAGACCCACCGGGACAGGAGACTTC	CASSRPTGTGDF
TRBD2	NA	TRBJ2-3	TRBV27	TGTGCCAGCAGAAGACTAGCGGGAGGCTATACGCAGTATTTT	CASRRLAGGYTQYF
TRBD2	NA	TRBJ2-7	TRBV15	TGTGCCACCAGCAGAGATGCCGGGAGGGAGCAGTACTTC	CATSRDAGREQYF
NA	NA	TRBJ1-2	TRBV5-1	TGCGCCAGCAGCTTAGGGCAGGGCGAGGTCTATGGCTACACCTTC	CASSLGQGEVYGYTF
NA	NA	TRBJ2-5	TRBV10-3	TGTGCCATCAGTGCCGGGAGAGGCGTTGAGACCCAGTACTTC	CAISAGRGVETQYF
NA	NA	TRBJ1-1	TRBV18	TGTGCCAGCTCACCAAACGTAGACACTGAAGCTTTCTTT	CASSPNVDTEAFF
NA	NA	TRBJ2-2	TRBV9	TGTGCCAGCAGCGTATTAGACACCGGGGAGCTGTTTTTT	CASSVLDTGELFF
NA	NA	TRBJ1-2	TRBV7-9	TGTGCCAGCAGCTTACGAGGACAGATCACCCAATTCTATGGCTACACCTTC	CASSLRGQITQFYGYTF
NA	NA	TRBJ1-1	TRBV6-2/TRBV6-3	TGTGCCAGCAGTCCACTAACTGAAGCTTTCTTT	CASSPLTEAFF
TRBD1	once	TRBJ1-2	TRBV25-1	TGTGCCAGCAGAAGGACAGGGGTCGGCTACACCTTC	CASRRTGVGYTF
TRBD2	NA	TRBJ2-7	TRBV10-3	TGTGCCATCAGTGAGTTCACTAGCGGGAGCTACGAGCAGTACTTC	CAISEFTSGSYEQYF
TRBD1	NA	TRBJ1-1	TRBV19	TGTGCCACCTCAAACAGGGGGAGGACTGAAGCTTTCTTT	CATSNRGRTEAFF
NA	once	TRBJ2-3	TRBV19	TGTGCCAGTAGTATGGGAGGCACAGATACGCAGTATTTT	CASSMGGTDTQYF
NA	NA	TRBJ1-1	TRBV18	TGTGCCAGCTCACCACTGGCAGGGGACACTGAAGCTTTCTTT	CASSPLAGDTEAFF
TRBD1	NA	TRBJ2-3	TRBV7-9	TGTGCCAGCAGCCACCCGGGACAGGGGGCCGATACGCAGTATTTT	CASSHPGQGADTQYF
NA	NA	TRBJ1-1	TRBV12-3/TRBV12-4	TGTGCCAGCACCAACCCCACCGGCACTGAAGCTTTCTTT	CASTNPTGTEAFF
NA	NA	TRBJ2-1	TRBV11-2	TGTGCCAGCAGCGCAGGCGGGACTGGCATCTACAATGAGCAGTTCTTC	CASSAGGTGIYNEQFF
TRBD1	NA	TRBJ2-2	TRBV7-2	TGTGCCAGCAGCATTACAGGGGCCGGGGAGCTGTTTTTT	CASSITGAGELFF
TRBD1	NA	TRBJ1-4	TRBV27	TGTGCCAGCAGTAAAGGGGGCGGCGGGAATGAAAAACTGTTTTTT	CASSKGGGGNEKLFF
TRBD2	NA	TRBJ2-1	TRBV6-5	TGTGCCAGCAGTAGGGGTGACCGGGGAGGGTATGAGCAGTTCTTC	CASSRGDRGGYEQFF
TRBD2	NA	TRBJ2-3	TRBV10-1	TGCGCCAGCAGTGCTACACCGGGACTAGCGGGGCGCCCTAGCACAGATACGCAGTATTTT	CASSATPGLAGRPSTDTQYF
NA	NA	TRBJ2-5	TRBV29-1	TGCAGCGTTGAAGATTGGCAGGGTGAAGAGACCCAGTACTTC	CSVEDWQGEETQYF
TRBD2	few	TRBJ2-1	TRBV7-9	TGTGCCAGCAGCTTAGATCTCACCAGCGGGAGTGGTAATGAGCAGTTCTTC	CASSLDLTSGSGNEQFF
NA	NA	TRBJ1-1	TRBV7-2	TGTGCCAGCAGCCCTCATATGCAGGTTTTCATGAACACTGAAGCTTTCTTT	CASSPHMQVFMNTEAFF